The 26 T cell receptor beta chains in this list originate from one sample, sequenced in a study of blood T cell repertoires in COVID-19. Profiling relied on immunoSEQ multiplex PCR, and the TCRdb table lists in-frame clones only, not all of them. The profile covers 350,000 to 400,000 clones, with around 88% appearing a single time and 7.1% taken by the ten largest. Source material: peripheral blood. The receptors come from a woman between 55 and 75 years old with COVID-19, enrolled during active disease.

The gene calls are TRBV12-3 or TRBV12-4 and TRBJ2-1; a weak D match, TRBD2 (6 bases). The CDR3 loop spans 12 amino acids. Deletions cut 1 base from V and 9 bases from J, with 7 bases between. CDR3 sequence reads: CASSLGGLEQFF. The CDR3 DNA sequence: TGTGCCAGCAGTTTAGGGGGACTTGAGCAGTTCTTC.

The chain recombines TRBV6-5 with TRBJ1-5, with 9 positions matching TRBD1. The CDR3 contains 14 residues. The germline CDR1 and CDR2 sequences are MNHEY and SVGAGI. V lost 4 bases, J lost 3 bases, and 1 base stayed unmatched. CDR3 bases: TGTGCCAGCAGTTGGACAGGGGTCAATCAGCCCCAGCATTTT. Translation: CASSWTGVNQPQHF.

V and J are TRBV5-1 and TRBJ2-2, with TRBD1 matching 10 bases. The germline CDR1 and CDR2 sequences are SGHRS and YFSETQ. There are 15 residues in the CDR3. V shed 4 bases and J 4 bases; nucleotides not matched to a gene: 4. CDR3 nucleotide sequence: TGCGCCAGCAGCACATGGGACAGGGGCACCGGGGAGCTGTTTTTT. Translation gives CASSTWDRGTGELFF.

This clone turned up a few times. This CDR3 is also generated by other DNA sequences in the sample. The chain uses TRBV18 and TRBJ1-1; 7 nucleotides match TRBD1. This CDR3 is 13 amino acids long. Germline V gene lookup returns CDR1 KGHSH and CDR2 LQKENI. The V gene end was trimmed by 6 bases and the J gene end by 1 base; junction bases not matched to a gene: 2. The CDR3 coding sequence is TGTGCCAGCTCCGGACAGGAGAACACTGAAGCTTTCTTT. This translates into CASSGQENTEAFF. Based on the CDR3 plus reference TRBV18 and TRBJ1-1, the full variable domain is NAGVMQNPRHLVRRRGQEARLRCSPMKGHSHVYWYRQLPEEGLKFMVYLQKENIIDESGMPKERFSAEFPKEGPSILRIQQVVRGDSAAYFCASSGQENTEAFFGQGTRLTVV.

The chain couples TRBV30 to TRBJ1-2; the D gene is possibly TRBD1 (5 bases). The CDR3 spans 12 residues. Trimming removed 2 bases at V and 11 bases at J, with 15 bases between. Looked up from germline, CDR1 is GTSNPN and CDR2 is SVGIG (reference sequence). CDR3 DNA sequence: TGTGCCTGGAGTATTGACAGCCCGAGGTACACCTTC. Its protein is CAWSIDSPRYTF.

J is TRBJ2-5 and V is TRBV5-4; TRBD1 matches 8 bases. This CDR3 spans 17 amino acids. J was trimmed by 4 bases and V by 4 bases; bases with no gene match: 15. CDR1 is SGHNT and CDR2 is YYREEE in the germline V gene (reference sequence). The CDR3 coding sequence is TGTGCCAGCAGCACCATACTCGGGACAGGACGTAGAGAGACCCAGTACTTC. Amino acid sequence: CASSTILGTGRRETQYF. The variable domain in full, completed from reference TRBV5-4 and TRBJ2-5, reads ETGVTQSPTHLIKTRGQQVTLRCSSQSGHNTVSWYQQALGQGPQFIFQYYREEENGRGNFPPRFSGLQFPNYSSELNVNALELDDSALYLCASSTILGTGRRETQYFGPGTRLLVL.

This chain joins TRBV30 and TRBJ2-4; a possible D gene is TRBD2 (5 bases). Germline-derived CDR1 and CDR2 are GTSNPN and SVGIG (reference sequence). This CDR3 has 17 amino acids. The ends were cut back, 2 bases at V and 3 bases at J, with 20 bases in the middle. CDR3 sequence reads: CAWSPGRTNSGKNIQYF. DNA of the CDR3: TGTGCCTGGAGTCCGGGTAGGACCAACAGCGGCAAAAACATTCAGTACTTC.

This chain links TRBV28 with TRBJ1-6; TRBD1 matches at 7 bases. The CDR3 is 14 residues long. V shed 6 bases and J 4 bases; nucleotides not matched to a gene: 3. Germline assignment: CDR1 MDHEN and CDR2 SYDVKM. Here the CDR3 DNA reads TGTGCCAGCAGAATGGGACAGTATAATTCACCCCTCCACTTT. Translation gives CASRMGQYNSPLHF. The full variable domain, rest sourced from reference TRBV28 and TRBJ1-6, is DVKVTQSSRYLVKRTGEKVFLECVQDMDHENMFWYRQDPGLGLRLIYFSYDVKMKEKGDIPEGYSVSREKKERFSLILESASTNQTSMYLCASRMGQYNSPLHFGNGTRLTVT.

The chain combines TRBV14 with TRBJ2-7; 9 positions agree with TRBD2. The CDR3 consists of 16 residues. With 3 bases clipped from V and 4 bases from J, the junction kept 10 bases outside the gene matches. The germline V gene has CDR1 SGHDN and CDR2 FVKESK. The CDR3 nucleotides read TGTGCCAGCAGCCACCCCCCCGGGACTAGCAGGTACGAGCAGTACTTC. Protein: CASSHPPGTSRYEQYF.

The CDR3 bases are TGTGCCAGCAGCTTAGAATTCGTCGGGGGTACGCAGTATTTT. Protein sequence: CASSLEFVGGTQYF. This rearrangement joins TRBV11-2 to TRBJ2-3; D is possibly TRBD2 (6 bases). Per the germline V gene, CDR1 is SGHAT and CDR2 is FQNNGV. V was pared by 0 bases and J by 8 bases, with 12 bases between. The CDR3 consists of 14 residues.

This sequence joins TRBV7-2 and TRBJ2-2; D is possibly TRBD2 (5 bases). Trimming took 7 bases from V and 3 from J, leaving 12 bases between them. The CDR3 is made up of 14 amino acids. Germline CDR1 reads SGHTA; CDR2 reads FQGNSA. In nucleotides, the CDR3 is TGTGCCAGCACCCTGCGGGTAGACACCGGGGAGCTGTTTTTT. As protein: CASTLRVDTGELFF.

The CDR3 here is CASSLVVVNEQFF. CDR3 coding DNA: TGTGCCAGCAGCTTAGTAGTGGTCAATGAGCAGTTCTTC. This chain connects TRBV7-6 to TRBJ2-1; no reliable D call. The V gene's germline CDR1 is SGHVS and CDR2 FNYEAQ. This CDR3 spans 13 amino acids. Trimming took 1 base from V and 6 from J, leaving 7 bases between them.

The chain recombines TRBV27 with TRBJ2-2; TRBD1 matches 10 bases. The germline gives CDR1 MNHEY, CDR2 SMNVEV (reference sequence). The V gene end was trimmed by 1 base and the J gene end by 6 bases; junction bases not matched to a gene: 8. CDR3 length equals 17 residues. The CDR3 protein is CASSLWTGTGVSGELFF. The CDR3 nucleotides are TGTGCCAGCAGTTTATGGACCGGGACAGGGGTTTCCGGGGAGCTGTTTTTT.

This chain connects TRBV9 to TRBJ1-3, with no clear D. With 7 bases removed from V and 0 bases from J, the gap between germline ends came to 20 bases. Germline CDR1 reads SGDLS; CDR2 reads YYNGEE. There are 17 residues in the CDR3. The CDR3: CASSPGVLPLSGNTIYF. CDR3 DNA sequence: TGTGCCAGCTCCCCCGGGGTCCTACCGCTCTCTGGAAACACCATATATTTT. Together with reference TRBV9 and TRBJ1-3, the CDR3 gives the full variable domain: DSGVTQTPKHLITATGQRVTLRCSPRSGDLSVYWYQQSLDQGLQFLIQYYNGEERAKGNILERFSAQQFPDLHSELNLSSLELGDSALYFCASSPGVLPLSGNTIYFGEGSWLTVV.

The genes are TRBV5-1 and TRBJ1-2; no definite D call. The CDR3 is 9 residues long. Per the germline V gene, CDR1 is SGHRS and CDR2 is YFSETQ. V was shortened by 10 bases and J by 8 bases, with 9 bases between the two germline ends. The CDR3 DNA reads as TGCGCCGGCCCTTTGGGCTACACCTTC. It specifies CAGPLGYTF. The full variable domain, rest sourced from reference TRBV5-1 and TRBJ1-2, is KAGVTQTPRYLIKTRGQQVTLSCSPISGHRSVSWYQQTPGQGLQFLFEYFSETQRNKGNFPGRFSGRQFSNSRSEMNVSTLELGDSALYLCAGPLGYTFGSGTRLTVV.

The genes are TRBV7-2 and TRBJ1-1; TRBD1 agrees at 8 bases. The CDR3 covers 15 residues. Germline trimming cut 4 bases from V and 2 bases from J; bases unmatched to any gene: 6. CDR1 is SGHTA, CDR2 FQGNSA, per germline. The CDR3 here is CASSSPGQGNTEAFF. The CDR3 DNA reads TGTGCCAGCAGCTCTCCCGGACAGGGAAACACTGAAGCTTTCTTT.

The chain combines TRBV3-1 (or the pseudogene TRBV3-2) with TRBJ2-5; 14 positions match TRBD2. CDR3 length: 17 amino acids. Germline CDR1 is LGHDT and CDR2 is YNNKEL (reference sequence). The J segment lost 7 bases and the V segment lost 4 bases, leaving 11 bases of the junction unmatched. The CDR3 loop is CASSRRLAGGPGVTQYF. The CDR3 nucleotides read TGTGCCAGCAGCCGTCGACTAGCGGGGGGGCCGGGGGTGACCCAGTACTTC.

The CDR3 nucleotides are TGTGCCAGCAGCTTAGGGACTAGCGGGGGGGATGAGCAGTTCTTC. Translated: CASSLGTSGGDEQFF. The gene calls are TRBV7-9 and TRBJ2-1; 15 bases match TRBD2. V was clipped by 1 base and J by 8 bases; unmatched bases: 0. Germline assignment: CDR1 SEHNR and CDR2 FQNEAQ (reference sequence). The CDR3 runs 15 residues.

This clone has only a few counts. The J gene is TRBJ1-5, the V gene TRBV3-1 (or the pseudogene TRBV3-2); possibly TRBD1 for D (5 bases). CDR1 LGHDT and CDR2 YNNKEL come from the germline V gene (reference sequence). The CDR3 runs 14 residues. Trimming pared 4 bases from V and 7 bases from J, leaving 14 bases between. The CDR3 nucleotides read TGTGCCAGCAGCCCCCTAGGGGCCGGGCAGCCCCAGCATTTT. Residues: CASSPLGAGQPQHF.

V is TRBV7-3 and J is TRBJ1-1, with D possibly matching TRBD1 (5 bases). CDR1 SGHTA and CDR2 FQGTGA come from the germline V gene. The CDR3 extends over 14 amino acids. V was clipped by 1 base and J by 6 bases, with 12 bases between them. The CDR3 loop is CASSLRGGEAEAFF. CDR3 nucleotide sequence: TGTGCCAGCAGCTTAAGGGGCGGGGAGGCTGAAGCTTTCTTT.

The table lists this clone with a count of one. The chain recombines TRBV20-1 with TRBJ1-4; possibly TRBD1 for D (6 bases). With 3 bases removed from V and 6 bases from J, the gap between germline ends came to 11 bases. The CDR3 is 13 amino acids. Germline values: CDR1 DFQATT, CDR2 SNEGSKA (reference sequence). The CDR3 is CSASLDRYEKLFF. CDR3 bases: TGCAGTGCTAGTTTGGACAGATATGAAAAACTGTTTTTT.

The sample holds a few counts of this clone. V is TRBV5-4 and J is TRBJ2-5, with 12 nucleotides matching TRBD2. After removal of 2 bases from V and 5 bases from J, the junction contained 4 bases not matched to a gene. The CDR3 is 15 residues long. The germline V gene has CDR1 SGHNT and CDR2 YYREEE (reference sequence). CDR3 sequence reads: CASSLRTSGEETQYF. CDR3 nucleotides: TGTGCCAGCAGCTTAAGGACTAGCGGGGAGGAGACCCAGTACTTC.

The chain links TRBV27 to TRBJ2-7; D perhaps matches TRBD1 (6 bases). CDR1 MNHEY and CDR2 SMNVEV come from the germline V gene (reference sequence). CDR3 length equals 14 residues. Between the trimmed V and J ends, which lost 5 bases and 1 base, there was a span of 12 bases. The CDR3 loop is CASSVGAMSYEQYF. DNA of the CDR3: TGTGCCAGCAGTGTGGGGGCTATGTCCTACGAGCAGTACTTC.

The chain's CDR3 is CASSTVFIQETQYF. The CDR3 coding sequence is TGTGCCAGTAGTACAGTTTTTATCCAAGAGACCCAGTACTTC. The rearrangement links TRBV19 to TRBJ2-5; no reliable D call. The CDR3 length is 14 residues. CDR1 and CDR2 (germline): LNHDA, SQIVND (reference sequence). V was cut by 4 bases and J by 1 base, with 10 bases left in between.

This chain joins TRBV2 and TRBJ2-2; D perhaps matches TRBD1 (6 bases). The CDR3 extends over 17 amino acids. The V and J ends lost 4 bases and 2 bases respectively, with 17 bases between them. Germline V gives CDR1 SNHLY, CDR2 FYNNEI. CDR3 loop: CASSAAGASTNTGELFF. The CDR3 region has the DNA TGTGCCAGCAGTGCAGCAGGGGCCTCGACCAACACCGGGGAGCTGTTTTTT.

Only one count was recorded for this clone. The J gene is TRBJ2-5, the V gene TRBV30, with D possibly being TRBD2 (7 bases). The V end was cut by 8 bases, the J end by 4 bases, with 11 bases between. This CDR3 region has 11 residues. Germline values: CDR1 GTSNPN, CDR2 SVGIG (reference sequence). This CDR3 reads CARAGAETQYF. The CDR3, as DNA: TGTGCCCGCGCGGGGGCAGAGACCCAGTACTTC.